Listed below are T cell receptor beta chains from one sample, sequenced in a study of shared clonotypes between healthy human individuals. This table comes from immunoSEQ multiplex PCR, and its TCRdb copy is limited to in-frame clones, with some not included. This table has under 2.5 million clones, 85% to 95% appearing once. The specimen was naive CD4+ T cells from PBMCs. The receptors here all came from a man younger than 35 in good health. Some clones in this sample may be carry-over from other donors' samples. Each CDR3 is given without its conserved first and last residue.

TRBJ2-3 TRBV28 ASSSTTDTQY
TRBJ2-1 TRBV5-1 ASSTGTNSEQF
TRBJ2-3 TRBV4-2 ASSQIALSTDTQY
TRBJ1-4 TRBV28 ASSFVTNEKLF
TRBJ2-7 TRBV29-1 SARLRQGTYEQY
TRBJ1-1 TRBV7-9 ASSPPRGGRTEAF
TRBJ1-1 TRBV7-9 ASSLLGPNTEAF
TRBJ1-1 TRBV7-3 ASSASPGNTEAF
TRBJ1-2 TRBV28 ASSLARAGTFYGYT
TRBJ1-4 TRBV7-9 ASSSPPAGAHEKLF
TRBJ2-7 TRBV28 ASSLGGQGSYEQY
TRBJ2-7 TRBV6-5 ASSFLAGRSYEQY
TRBJ2-5 TRBV2 ASSGGGGETQY
TRBJ2-7 TRBV2 ASRTRAYEQY
TRBJ2-7 TRBV7-3 ASSYGTAYEQY
TRBJ1-2 TRBV5-6 ASSPDRGNYGYT
TRBJ2-1 TRBV5-1 ASSQPTGPNEQF
TRBJ1-1 TRBV5-1 ASSPGAGRNTEAF
TRBJ2-2 TRBV5-1 ASSLASLADFTGELF
TRBJ1-3 TRBV19 ASSPSGNTIY
TRBJ2-7 TRBV5-4 ASSLSASASYEQY
TRBJ2-1 TRBV7-9 ASSFLWTGGHEQF
TRBJ2-7 TRBV11-2 ASTAARTKSSYEQY
TRBJ2-5 TRBV7-3 ASSLTMGEETQY
TRBJ2-1 TRBV7-9 ASSLRPSQQF